The rows below give T cell receptor beta chains drawn from one sample of a study of blood T cell repertoires in COVID-19. Produced via immunoSEQ multiplex PCR; TCRdb's table is partial and in-frame only. The data hold around 50,000 clones, with around 90% observed a single time. Sequencing input: peripheral blood. The receptors were sampled from a man aged 65 to 79 with active COVID-19. Both conserved end residues are part of each CDR3. The D gene is left open where the match is weak. Clone sizes are given selectively: once, few, many, or a class where the clone is expanded.

TRBJ2-2,TRBD2,TRBV2,once,CASSATSGGVTGELFF,TGTGCCAGCAGTGCAACTAGCGGAGGAGTCACCGGGGAGCTGTTTTTT
TRBJ2-5,NA,TRBV6-6,once,CASSYGSQETQYF,TGTGCCAGCAGTTACGGCTCCCAAGAGACCCAGTACTTC
TRBJ1-4,TRBD1,TRBV7-9,NA,CASTRQGTEKLFF,TGTGCCAGCACCCGACAGGGGACGGAAAAACTGTTTTTT
TRBJ2-7,TRBD2,TRBV4-3,NA,CASSQDMLAGPYEQYF,TGCGCCAGCAGCCAAGATATGCTAGCGGGACCCTACGAGCAGTACTTC
TRBJ1-2,NA,TRBV28,few,CASSPPGQGYGYTF,TGTGCCAGCAGCCCCCCTGGGCAGGGATATGGCTACACCTTC
TRBJ2-1,TRBD2,TRBV29-1,NA,CSVIRRGGSYNEQFF,TGCAGCGTTATTCGCCGGGGGGGTTCCTACAATGAGCAGTTCTTC
TRBJ1-2,NA,TRBV19,NA,CASSTRPPTVPSYTF,TGTGCCAGTAGTACGAGACCCCCGACAGTCCCCAGCTACACCTTC
TRBJ2-5,NA,TRBV5-1,once,CASSLLSGTLQETQYF,TGCGCCAGCAGCTTGCTTTCCGGGACACTCCAAGAGACCCAGTACTTC
TRBJ2-7,NA,TRBV5-4,NA,CASSLGGGPTYEQYF,TGTGCCAGCAGCTTGGGCGGCGGGCCCACCTACGAGCAGTACTTC
TRBJ1-4,NA,TRBV6-5,NA,CASSPPGPPGEKLFF,TGTGCCAGCAGCCCCCCGGGCCCCCCGGGGGAAAAACTGTTTTTT